The sequence of this T cell receptor (beta chain) was determined in a study of T cells after yellow fever vaccination. Study-level findings and limits: Of the clonotypes, a small share occurred in both CD4 and CD8 compartments.

Per the germline V gene, CDR1 is KGHDR and CDR2 is SFDVKD. This CDR3 region has 15 residues. V dropped 2 bases and J dropped 4 bases, with 8 bases sitting between them. Using its own MiXCR run on the 5' RACE reads, TCRdb lists one record per CDR3 protein. Of 300,000 to 350,000 distinct CDR3 sequences in the sample, around 4.3% are singletons; the top ten hold approximately 19%. In this sample, this clonotype turned up a few times. Its antigen is not identified. The receptor's source is a man younger than 35 who received the YFV17D yellow fever vaccine. Sequencing used PBMCs, obtained 15 days after the yellow fever booster vaccination. The chain joins TRBV24-1 to TRBJ2-6; no firm D call. DNA for the CDR3: TGTGCCACCAGTGATTCGCGGACCGGGGCCAACGTCCTGACTTTC. Amino acid sequence: CATSDSRTGANVLTF.